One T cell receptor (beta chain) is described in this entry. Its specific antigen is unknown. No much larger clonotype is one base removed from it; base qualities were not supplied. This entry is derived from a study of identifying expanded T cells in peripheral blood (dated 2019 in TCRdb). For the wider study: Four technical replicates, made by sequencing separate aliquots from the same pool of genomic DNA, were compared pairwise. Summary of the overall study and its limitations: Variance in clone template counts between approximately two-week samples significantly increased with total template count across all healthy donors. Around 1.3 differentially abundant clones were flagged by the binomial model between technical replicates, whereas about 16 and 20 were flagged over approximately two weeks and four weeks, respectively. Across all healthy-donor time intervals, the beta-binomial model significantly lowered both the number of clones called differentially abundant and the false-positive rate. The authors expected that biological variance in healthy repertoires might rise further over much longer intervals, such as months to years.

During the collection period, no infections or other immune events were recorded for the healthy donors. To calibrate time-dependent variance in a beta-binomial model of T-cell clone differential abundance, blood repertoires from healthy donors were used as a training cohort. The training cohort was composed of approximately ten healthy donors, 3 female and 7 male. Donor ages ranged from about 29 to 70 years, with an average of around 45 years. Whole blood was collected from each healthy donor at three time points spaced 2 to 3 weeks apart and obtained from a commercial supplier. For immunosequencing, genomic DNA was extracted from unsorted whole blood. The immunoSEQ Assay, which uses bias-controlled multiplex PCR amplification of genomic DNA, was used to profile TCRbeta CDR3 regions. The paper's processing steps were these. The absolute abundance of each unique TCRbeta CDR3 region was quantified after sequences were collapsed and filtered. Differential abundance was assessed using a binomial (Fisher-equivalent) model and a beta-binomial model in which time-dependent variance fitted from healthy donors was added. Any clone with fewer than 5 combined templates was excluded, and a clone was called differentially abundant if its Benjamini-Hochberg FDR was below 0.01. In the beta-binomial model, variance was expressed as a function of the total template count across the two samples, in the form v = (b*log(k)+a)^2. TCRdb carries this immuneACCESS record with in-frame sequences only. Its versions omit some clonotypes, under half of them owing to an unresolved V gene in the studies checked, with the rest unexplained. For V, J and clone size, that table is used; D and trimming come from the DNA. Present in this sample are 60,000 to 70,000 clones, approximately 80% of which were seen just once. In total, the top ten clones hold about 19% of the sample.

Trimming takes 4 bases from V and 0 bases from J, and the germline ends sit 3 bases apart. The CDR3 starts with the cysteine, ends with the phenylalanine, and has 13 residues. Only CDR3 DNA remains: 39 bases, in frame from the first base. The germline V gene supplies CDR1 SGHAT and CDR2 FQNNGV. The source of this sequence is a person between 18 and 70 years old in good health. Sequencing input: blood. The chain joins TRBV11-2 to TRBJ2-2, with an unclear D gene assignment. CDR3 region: CASSSTNTGELFF. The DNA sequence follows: TGTGCCAGCAGCTCTACGAACACCGGGGAGCTGTTTTTT.